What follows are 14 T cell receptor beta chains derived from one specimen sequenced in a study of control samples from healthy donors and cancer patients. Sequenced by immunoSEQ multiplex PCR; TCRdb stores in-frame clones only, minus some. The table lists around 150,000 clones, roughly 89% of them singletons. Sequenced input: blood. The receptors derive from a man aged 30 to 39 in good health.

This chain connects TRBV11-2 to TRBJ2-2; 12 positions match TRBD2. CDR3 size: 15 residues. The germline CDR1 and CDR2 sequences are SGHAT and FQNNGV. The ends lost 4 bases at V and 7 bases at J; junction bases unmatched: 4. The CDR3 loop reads CASSSTSGGIGELFF. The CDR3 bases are TGTGCCAGCAGCTCTACTAGCGGGGGGATCGGGGAGCTGTTTTTT.

CDR3 residues: CASSLPAGGRNQPQHF. The CDR3 region has the DNA TGCGCCAGCAGCCTTCCCGCCGGCGGACGCAATCAGCCCCAGCATTTT. The chain joins TRBV4-1 to TRBJ1-5; no reliable D call. V was cut by 4 bases and J by 2 bases, with 15 bases left in between. Per germline, CDR1 MGHRA and CDR2 YSYEKL. The CDR3 loop spans 16 amino acids.

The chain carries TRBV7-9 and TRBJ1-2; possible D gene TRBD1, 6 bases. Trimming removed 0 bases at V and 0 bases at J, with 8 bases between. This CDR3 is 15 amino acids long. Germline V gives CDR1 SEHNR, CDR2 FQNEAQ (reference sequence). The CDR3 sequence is CASSLAGTPNYGYTF. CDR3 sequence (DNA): TGTGCCAGCAGCTTAGCGGGGACACCTAACTATGGCTACACCTTC.

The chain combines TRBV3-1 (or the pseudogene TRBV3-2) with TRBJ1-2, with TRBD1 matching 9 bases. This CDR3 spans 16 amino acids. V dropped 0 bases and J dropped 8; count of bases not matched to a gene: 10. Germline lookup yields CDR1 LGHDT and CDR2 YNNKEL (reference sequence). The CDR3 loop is CASSQDRGQGSRGYTF. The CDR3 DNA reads TGTGCCAGCAGCCAAGATCGGGGACAGGGAAGTCGGGGCTACACCTTC.

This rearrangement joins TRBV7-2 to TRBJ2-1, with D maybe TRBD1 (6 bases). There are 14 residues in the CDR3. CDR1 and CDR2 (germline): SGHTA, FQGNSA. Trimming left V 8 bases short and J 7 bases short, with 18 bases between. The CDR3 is CASVRDTKGNEQFF. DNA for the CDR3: TGTGCCAGCGTCCGGGACACAAAAGGGAATGAGCAGTTCTTC.

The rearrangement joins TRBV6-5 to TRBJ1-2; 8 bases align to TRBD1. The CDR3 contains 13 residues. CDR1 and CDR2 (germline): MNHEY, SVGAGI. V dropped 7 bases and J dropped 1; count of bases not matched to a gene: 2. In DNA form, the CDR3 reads TGTGCCAGCATGGACAGGGATAACTATGGCTACACCTTC. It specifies CASMDRDNYGYTF.

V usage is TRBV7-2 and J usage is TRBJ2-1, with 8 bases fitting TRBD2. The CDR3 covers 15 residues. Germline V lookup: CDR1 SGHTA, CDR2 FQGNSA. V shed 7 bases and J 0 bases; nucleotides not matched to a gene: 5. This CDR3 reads CASTFSGTSYNEQFF. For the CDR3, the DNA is TGTGCCAGCACCTTTAGCGGGACCTCCTACAATGAGCAGTTCTTC.

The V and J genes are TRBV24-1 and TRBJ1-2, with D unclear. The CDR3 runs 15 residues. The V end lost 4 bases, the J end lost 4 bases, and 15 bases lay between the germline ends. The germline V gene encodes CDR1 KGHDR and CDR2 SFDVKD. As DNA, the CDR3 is TGTGCCACCAGTGACTATAACGACCCACCCTATGGCTACACCTTC. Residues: CATSDYNDPPYGYTF.

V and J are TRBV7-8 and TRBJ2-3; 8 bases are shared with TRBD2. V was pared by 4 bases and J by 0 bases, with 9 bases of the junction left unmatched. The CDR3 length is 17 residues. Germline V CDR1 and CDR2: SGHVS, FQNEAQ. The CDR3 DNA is TGTGCCAGCAGCTCCGTAGCGGGAACTCTTAGCACAGATACGCAGTATTTT. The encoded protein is CASSSVAGTLSTDTQYF.

The CDR3 sequence: CASRGTANSPLHF. In DNA form, the CDR3 reads TGTGCCAGCAGGGGGACAGCAAATTCACCCCTCCACTTT. This rearrangement joins TRBV6-5 to TRBJ1-6; TRBD1 matches at 7 bases. Germline V lookup: CDR1 MNHEY, CDR2 SVGAGI. The CDR3 length is 13 residues. The J segment lost 7 bases and the V segment lost 6 bases, leaving 3 bases of the junction unmatched.

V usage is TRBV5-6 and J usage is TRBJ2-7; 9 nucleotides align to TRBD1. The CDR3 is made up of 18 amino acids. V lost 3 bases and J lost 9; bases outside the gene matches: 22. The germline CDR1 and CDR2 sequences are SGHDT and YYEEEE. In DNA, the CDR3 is TGTGCCAGCAGCTCTGCGTTCCGGGACAGGGCACCGTCGGCGAGGCAGTACTTC. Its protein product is CASSSAFRDRAPSARQYF.

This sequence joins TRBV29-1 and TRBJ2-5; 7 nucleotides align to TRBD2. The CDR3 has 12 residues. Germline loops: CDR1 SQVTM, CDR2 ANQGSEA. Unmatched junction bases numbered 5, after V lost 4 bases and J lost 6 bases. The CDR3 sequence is CSVGGSGKTQYF. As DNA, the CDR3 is TGCAGCGTTGGCGGGAGTGGAAAGACCCAGTACTTC.

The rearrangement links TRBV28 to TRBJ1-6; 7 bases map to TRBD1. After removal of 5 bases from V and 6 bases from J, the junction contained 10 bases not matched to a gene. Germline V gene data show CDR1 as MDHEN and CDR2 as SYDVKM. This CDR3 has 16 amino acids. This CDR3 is CASSQGGTGANSPLHF. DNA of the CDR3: TGTGCCAGCAGTCAGGGGGGAACAGGGGCTAATTCACCCCTCCACTTT.

The DNA for the CDR3 is TGTGCCAGCAGCCCTCGAACAGGGGTCACTGAAGCTTTCTTT. It translates to CASSPRTGVTEAFF. The chain joins TRBV3-1 (or the pseudogene TRBV3-2) to TRBJ1-1; 7 bases fit TRBD1. V was pared by 4 bases and J by 4 bases, with 6 bases of the junction left unmatched. The CDR3 covers 14 residues. In germline, CDR1 is LGHDT, CDR2 YNNKEL (reference sequence).